The present T cell receptor (beta chain) was sequenced within a study of patients and donors after allogeneic stem cell transplantation. Via MiXCR, TCRdb re-called the RT-PCR reads, giving one row per CDR3 protein. This table has about a million distinct CDR3 sequences, over 15% appearing once. V lost 1 base and J lost 1, with 8 bases in between. CDR1 is SGHRS and CDR2 is YFSETQ in the germline V gene. CDR3 length equals 14 residues. This clonotype was found a few times. The source is a human donor who was either an allogeneic HSCT recipient or a stem cell or donor lymphocyte infusion donor (not recorded which). It is not recorded whose cells these are; they may come from a transplant donor. This sequence joins TRBV5-1 and TRBJ2-5; the D is unclear. The sequenced material came from blood, either unsorted or a sorted T cell fraction (not recorded which). The CDR3 protein is CASSLLRTQETQYF. Here the CDR3 DNA reads TGCGCCAGCAGCTTGTTGAGGACCCAAGAGACCCAGTACTTC.